The T cell receptor (beta chain) described here comes from a study of blood T cell repertoires in COVID-19. The overall study: The United States, Italy and Spain were the sources of the acute and convalescent COVID-19 samples. The analysed material was cDNA or gDNA that came from T cells, B-cell-depleted T cells, or PBMCs.

Germline assignment: CDR1 SGHAT and CDR2 FQNNGV. The CDR3 loop spans 17 amino acids. V lost 4 bases to trimming and J lost 3 bases; unmatched junction nucleotides: 8. Participants spanned ages roughly 18 to 95 years and resided in 20 to 30 US areas. The authors' processing: Amplification of reference gene primers was used by the study to estimate nucleated cell counts. Generated by immunoSEQ multiplex PCR, the TCRdb table keeps only in-frame clones and is missing some. Clone size and the V and J calls come from that table; the DNA yielded D and trimming. The profile shows roughly 400,000 clones, roughly 88% of them singletons.

The sample consisted of PBMCs or T cells enriched from blood (not recorded which). This receptor was identified in a man between 18 and 35 years old who had recovered from COVID-19. The rearrangement joins TRBV11-2 to TRBJ2-1, with TRBD2 matching 11 bases. The CDR3 region is CASSSPSSGRYYNEQFF. CDR3 DNA sequence: TGTGCCAGCAGCTCCCCGTCTAGCGGGAGGTACTACAATGAGCAGTTCTTC. The full variable domain, with the rest looked up from reference TRBV11-2 and TRBJ2-1, is EAGVAQSPRYKIIEKRQSVAFWCNPISGHATLYWYQQILGQGPKLLIQFQNNGVVDDSQLPKDRFSAERLKGVDSTLKIQPAKLEDSAVYLCASSSPSSGRYYNEQFFGPGTRLTVL.